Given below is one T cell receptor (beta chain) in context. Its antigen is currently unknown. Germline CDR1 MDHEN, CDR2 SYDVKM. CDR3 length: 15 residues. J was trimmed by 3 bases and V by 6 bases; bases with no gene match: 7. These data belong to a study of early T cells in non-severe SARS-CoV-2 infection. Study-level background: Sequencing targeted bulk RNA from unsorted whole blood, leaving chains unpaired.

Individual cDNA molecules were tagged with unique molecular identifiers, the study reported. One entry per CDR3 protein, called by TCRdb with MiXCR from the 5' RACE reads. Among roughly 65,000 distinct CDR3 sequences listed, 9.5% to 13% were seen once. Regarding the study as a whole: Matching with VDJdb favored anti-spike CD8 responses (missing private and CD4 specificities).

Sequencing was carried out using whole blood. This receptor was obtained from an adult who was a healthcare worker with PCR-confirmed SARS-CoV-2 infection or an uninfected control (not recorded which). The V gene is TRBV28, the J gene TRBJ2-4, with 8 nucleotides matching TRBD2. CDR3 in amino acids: CASRVAGRGKNIQYF. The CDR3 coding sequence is TGTGCCAGCAGAGTAGCGGGAAGAGGCAAAAACATTCAGTACTTC.